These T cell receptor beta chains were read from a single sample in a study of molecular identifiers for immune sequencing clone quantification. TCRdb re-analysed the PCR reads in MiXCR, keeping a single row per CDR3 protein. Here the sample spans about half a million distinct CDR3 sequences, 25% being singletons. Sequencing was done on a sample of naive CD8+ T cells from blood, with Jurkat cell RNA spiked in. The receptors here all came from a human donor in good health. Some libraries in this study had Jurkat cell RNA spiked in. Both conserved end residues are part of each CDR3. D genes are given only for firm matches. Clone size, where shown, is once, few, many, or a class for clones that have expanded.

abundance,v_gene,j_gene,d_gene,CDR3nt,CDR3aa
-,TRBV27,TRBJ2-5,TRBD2,TGTGCCAGCAGTACCATAGCGGGGTTAGAGACCCAGTACTTC,CASSTIAGLETQYF
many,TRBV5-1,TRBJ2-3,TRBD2,TGCGCCAGCAGCTACGCCCTGATAGGACTAGCGGACGAAACTACGCAGTATTTT,CASSYALIGLADETTQYF
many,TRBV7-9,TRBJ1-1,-,TGTGCCAGCAACAATATAGACACTGAAGCTTTCTTT,CASNNIDTEAFF
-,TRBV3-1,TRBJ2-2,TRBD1,TGTGCCGGCAGCCACCTGGGACAGGGGAACACCGGGGAGCTGTTTTTT,CAGSHLGQGNTGELFF
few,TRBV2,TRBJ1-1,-,TGTGCCAGCAGTGGGGGCCAGGGGAACACTGAAGCTTTCTTT,CASSGGQGNTEAFF
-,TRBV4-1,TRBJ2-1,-,TGCGCCAGCAGCCAATCAGTAGACTACAGTGAGCAGTTCTTC,CASSQSVDYSEQFF
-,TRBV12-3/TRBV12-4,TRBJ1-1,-,TGTGCCAGCAGTTTTTACAGTAGCGCTGAAGCTTTCTTT,CASSFYSSAEAFF
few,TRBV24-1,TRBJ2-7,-,TGTGCCACCGGCCGCAGGGGCTACGAGCAGTACTTC,CATGRRGYEQYF
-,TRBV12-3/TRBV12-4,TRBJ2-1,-,TGTGCCAGCAGTGGATCGGGACAACGATCTGAGCAGTTCTTC,CASSGSGQRSEQFF
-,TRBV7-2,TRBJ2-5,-,TGTGCCGGCAGCTTATGGGCAGAGGAGACCCAGTGCTTC,CAGSLWAEETQCF
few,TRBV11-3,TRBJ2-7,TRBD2,TGTGCCAGCAGCTTAGATCGGACTAGCGATGAGCAGTACTTC,CASSLDRTSDEQYF
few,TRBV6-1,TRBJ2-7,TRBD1,TGTGCCAGCAGTGAAGAACCGAGGACAGGGATTCAATTAAATTACTACGAGCAGTACTTC,CASSEEPRTGIQLNYYEQYF
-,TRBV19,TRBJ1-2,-,TGTGCCAGTTGCCCAGGCAACCCATATGGCTACACCTTC,CASCPGNPYGYTF
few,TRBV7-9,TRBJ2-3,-,TGTGCCAGCACCCGTACTCCCGAGGATACGCAGTATTTT,CASTRTPEDTQYF
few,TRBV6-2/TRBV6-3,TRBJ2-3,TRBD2,TGTGCCAGCAGTTACTCGAAAGGGTTTCTAGCGGGTTACACAGATACGCAGTATTTT,CASSYSKGFLAGYTDTQYF
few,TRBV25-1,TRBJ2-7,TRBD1,TGTGCCAGCATGTTAACGGGACAGGGAGGAAACGAGCAGTACTTC,CASMLTGQGGNEQYF
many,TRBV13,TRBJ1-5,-,TGTGCCAGCAGCTTAGGCACAGGGAGCAATCAGCCCCAGCATTTT,CASSLGTGSNQPQHF
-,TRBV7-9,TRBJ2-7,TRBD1,TGTGCCAGCAGCTTAGTACCCGGGACAGCAAATTACGAGCAGTACTTC,CASSLVPGTANYEQYF
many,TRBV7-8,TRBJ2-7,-,TGTGCCAGCAGCGGGGGGACGGAAAGCTCCTACGAGCAGTACTTC,CASSGGTESSYEQYF
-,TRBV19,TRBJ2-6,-,TGTGCCAGTAGTGGTCCCGGGACATTAGCCTCCTCTGGGGCCAACGTCCTGACTTTC,CASSGPGTLASSGANVLTF
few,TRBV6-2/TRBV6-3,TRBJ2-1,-,TGTGCCAGCAGTTACATGCGTGAGCAGTTCTTC,CASSYMREQFF
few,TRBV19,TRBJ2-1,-,TGTGCCAGCGGTTTCCACAATGAGCAGTTCTTC,CASGFHNEQFF
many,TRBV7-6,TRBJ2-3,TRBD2,TGTGCCAGCAGCTTAGCGGAGTCGGGAGGAACAGATACGCAGTATTTT,CASSLAESGGTDTQYF
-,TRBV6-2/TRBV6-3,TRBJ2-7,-,TGTGCCAGCAGTTACGATAGTAGGGGCCTGTCCTACGAGCAGTACTTC,CASSYDSRGLSYEQYF
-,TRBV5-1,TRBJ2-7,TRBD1,TGCGCCAGCAGCTTGGCCTGGGAGACAGGGGGCAGCGAGCAGTACTTC,CASSLAWETGGSEQYF
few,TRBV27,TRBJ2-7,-,TGTGCCAGCGGCCTGACAGTATCCTACGAGCAGTACTTC,CASGLTVSYEQYF
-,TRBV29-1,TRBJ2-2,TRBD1,TGCAGCGTTGAGGGGACAGGGCTTGACGGGGAGCTGTTTTTT,CSVEGTGLDGELFF